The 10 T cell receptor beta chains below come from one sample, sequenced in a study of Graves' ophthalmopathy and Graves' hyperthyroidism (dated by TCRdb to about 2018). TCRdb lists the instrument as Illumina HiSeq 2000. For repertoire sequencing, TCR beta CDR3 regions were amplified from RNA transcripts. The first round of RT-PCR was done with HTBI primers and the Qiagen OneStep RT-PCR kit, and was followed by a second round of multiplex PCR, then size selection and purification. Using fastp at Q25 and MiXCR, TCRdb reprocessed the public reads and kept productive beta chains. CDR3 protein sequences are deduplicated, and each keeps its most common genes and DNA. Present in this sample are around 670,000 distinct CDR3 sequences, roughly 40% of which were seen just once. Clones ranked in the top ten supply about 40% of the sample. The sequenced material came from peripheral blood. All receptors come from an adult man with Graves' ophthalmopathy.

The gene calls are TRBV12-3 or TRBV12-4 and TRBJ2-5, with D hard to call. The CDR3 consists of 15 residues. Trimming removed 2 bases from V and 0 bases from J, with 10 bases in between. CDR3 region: CASSLISENQETQYF. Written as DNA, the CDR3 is TGTGCCAGCAGTTTAATAAGCGAGAACCAAGAGACCCAGTACTTC.

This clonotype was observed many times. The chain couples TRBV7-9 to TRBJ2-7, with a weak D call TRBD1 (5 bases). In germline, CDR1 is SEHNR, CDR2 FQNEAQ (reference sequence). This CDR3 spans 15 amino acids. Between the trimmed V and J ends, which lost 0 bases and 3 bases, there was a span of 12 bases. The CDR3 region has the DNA TGTGCCAGCAGCTTAGCGCTAGAGACAGTCTACGAGCAGTACTTC. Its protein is CASSLALETVYEQYF.

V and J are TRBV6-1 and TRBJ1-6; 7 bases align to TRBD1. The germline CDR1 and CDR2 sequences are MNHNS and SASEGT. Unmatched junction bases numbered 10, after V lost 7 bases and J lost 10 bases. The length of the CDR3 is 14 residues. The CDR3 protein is CASNRGVTGSPLHF. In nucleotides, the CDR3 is TGTGCCAGCAACAGGGGAGTCACAGGATCACCCCTCCACTTT.

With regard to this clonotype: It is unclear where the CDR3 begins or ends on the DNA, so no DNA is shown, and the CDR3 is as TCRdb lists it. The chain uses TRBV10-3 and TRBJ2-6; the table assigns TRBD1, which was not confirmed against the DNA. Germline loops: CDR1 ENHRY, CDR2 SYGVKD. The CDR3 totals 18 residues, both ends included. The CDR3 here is CAICASNPGLPGANVLTF.

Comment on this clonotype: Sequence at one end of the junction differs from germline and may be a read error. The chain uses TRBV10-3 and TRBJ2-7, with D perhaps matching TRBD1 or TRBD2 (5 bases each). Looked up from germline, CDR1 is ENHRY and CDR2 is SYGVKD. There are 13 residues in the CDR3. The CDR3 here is CASSYLGTHEQYF. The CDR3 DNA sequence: TGTGCCAGCAGTTACCTAGGGACCCACGAGCAGTACTTC.

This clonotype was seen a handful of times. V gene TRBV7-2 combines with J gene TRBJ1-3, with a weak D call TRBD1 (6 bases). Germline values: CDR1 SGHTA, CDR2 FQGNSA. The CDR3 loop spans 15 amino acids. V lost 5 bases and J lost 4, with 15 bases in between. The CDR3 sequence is CASSHRTVTGNTIYF. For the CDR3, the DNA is TGTGCCAGCAGCCATCGGACAGTCACAGGAAACACCATATATTTT.

The CDR3 coding sequence is TGTGCCAGCAGCCGCGGACAACTAGAGACCCAGTACTTC. Its translation is CASSRGQLETQYF. J is TRBJ2-5 and V is TRBV7-3; TRBD1 is a possible D gene (5 bases). Germline loops: CDR1 SGHTA, CDR2 FQGTGA. The CDR3 is 13 residues long. V dropped 5 bases and J dropped 4 bases, with 11 bases sitting between them.

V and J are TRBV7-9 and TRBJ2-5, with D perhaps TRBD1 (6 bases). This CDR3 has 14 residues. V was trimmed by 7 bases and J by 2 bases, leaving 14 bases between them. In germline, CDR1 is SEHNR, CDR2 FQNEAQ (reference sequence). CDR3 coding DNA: TGTGCCAGCAACACCGACAGGTTACAAGAGACCCAGTACTTC. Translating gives CASNTDRLQETQYF.

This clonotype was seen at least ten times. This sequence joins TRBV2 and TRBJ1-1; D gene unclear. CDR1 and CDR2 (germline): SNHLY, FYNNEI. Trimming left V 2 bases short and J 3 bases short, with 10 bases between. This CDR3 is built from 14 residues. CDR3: CASSEKVRYTEAFF. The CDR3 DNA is TGTGCCAGCAGTGAAAAAGTCAGGTACACTGAAGCTTTCTTT. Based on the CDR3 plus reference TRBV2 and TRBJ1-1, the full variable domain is EPEVTQTPSHQVTQMGQEVILRCVPISNHLYFYWYRQILGQKVEFLVSFYNNEISEKSEIFDDQFSVERPDGSNFTLKIRSTKLEDSAMYFCASSEKVRYTEAFFGQGTRLTVV.

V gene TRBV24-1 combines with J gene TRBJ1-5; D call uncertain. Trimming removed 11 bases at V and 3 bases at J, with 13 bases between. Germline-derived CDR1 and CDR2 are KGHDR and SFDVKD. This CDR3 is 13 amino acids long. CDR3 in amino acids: CASSEQLNQPQHF. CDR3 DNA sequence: TGTGCCAGCAGCGAACAGCTCAATCAGCCCCAGCATTTT.